This T cell receptor (beta chain) was captured in a study of vaccination effects on CD4 cells after COVID-19. Study-level information: After the second dose, samples were taken at median day 72. The study's findings and limits: Pronounced clonal contraction occurred in clones induced by infection and by vaccine late after vaccination.

Antigen-specific CD4+ T cell clonotypes were called by their expansion after viral peptide-pool culture in ViraFEST. The culture ran for less than 12 days, and then CD4+ T cells were isolated. Every participant took two doses of the BNT162b2 or mRNA-1273 vaccine. In culture with approximately 9.5 IU/ml IL-2 and about 10 ug/ml peptides, PBMC were grown at a few million per well. Days 3 and 7 were when half the medium was replaced with IL-2 medium. Points on this clone: Its target is unknown.

TCRdb's copy holds only in-frame clones and misses some; the assay was immunoSEQ multiplex PCR. The sample has tens of thousands of clones, around two thirds seen once. V lost 0 bases and J 11 bases, leaving 13 bases between the germline ends. This CDR3 contains 13 residues. Germline V lookup: CDR1 LGHDT, CDR2 YNNKEL (reference sequence). This chain uses TRBV3-1 (or the pseudogene TRBV3-2) with TRBJ1-1; D is perhaps TRBD1 (6 bases). The sample consisted of CD4+ T cells from PBMCs cultured with HCoV-229E spike peptides, taken after COVID-19 vaccination. This receptor was taken from a human donor who received a COVID-19 vaccine. The CDR3 DNA sequence: TGTGCCAGCAGCCAAGATTTGGGACAAGGGGCTTTCTTT. This translates into CASSQDLGQGAFF.